One sample yielded the 26 T cell receptor beta chains listed below, sequenced in a study of technical replicates of blood from a handful of donors (dated by TCRdb to the late 2010s). The library was made by the immunoSEQ multiplex PCR assay. Drawn from immuneACCESS, this table holds only the in-frame rearrangements with V and J called that TCRdb kept. Clones are partly lost; checked studies trace under half to an unresolved V gene and leave the rest unexplained. This sample has 80,000 to 100,000 clones in its table, and about 90% of those were observed once. The ten largest account for roughly 0.28% of the sample. The specimen sequenced was T cells isolated from PBMCs. These receptors were taken from a human donor in good health.

The genes are TRBV29-1 and TRBJ1-1; 7 bases are a match to TRBD1. V shed 0 bases and J 2 bases; nucleotides not matched to a gene: 3. This CDR3 has 14 residues. The germline CDR1 and CDR2 sequences are SQVTM and ANQGSEA. CDR3 amino acids: CSVEEGTANTEAFF. The CDR3 DNA follows: TGCAGCGTTGAAGAAGGGACAGCCAACACTGAAGCTTTCTTT.

This clone is a singleton in its sample. V is TRBV20-1 and J is TRBJ2-1, with a possible D match to TRBD2 (6 bases). The CDR3 extends over 11 amino acids. CDR1 is DFQATT and CDR2 is SNEGSKA in the germline V gene (reference sequence). Trimming stripped 6 bases from V and 4 bases from J, with 7 bases between. The CDR3 protein is CSAAGYNEQFF. The CDR3, as DNA: TGCAGTGCCGCGGGGTACAATGAGCAGTTCTTC.

The chain is built from TRBV2 and TRBJ2-2; a possible D gene is TRBD2 (5 bases). In germline, CDR1 is SNHLY, CDR2 FYNNEI. CDR3 size: 15 residues. With 6 bases removed from V and 5 bases from J, the gap between germline ends came to 16 bases. CDR3 DNA: TGTGCCAGCAGAGCGGACGGTGCAGGAACCGGGGAGCTGTTTTTT. Translation: CASRADGAGTGELFF. Combining the CDR3 with reference TRBV2 and TRBJ2-2 gives the whole variable domain EPEVTQTPSHQVTQMGQEVILRCVPISNHLYFYWYRQILGQKVEFLVSFYNNEISEKSEIFDDQFSVERPDGSNFTLKIRSTKLEDSAMYFCASRADGAGTGELFFGEGSRLTVL.

The chain joins TRBV15 to TRBJ1-2, with D maybe TRBD1 (5 bases). V was clipped by 0 bases and J by 0 bases, with 17 bases between them. Germline V gene data show CDR1 as LNHNV and CDR2 as YYDKDF (reference sequence). The CDR3 loop spans 18 amino acids. This CDR3 reads CATSRDLGGSGANYGYTF. The CDR3 region has the DNA TGTGCCACCAGCAGAGATCTTGGGGGGTCCGGGGCTAACTATGGCTACACCTTC.

The chain employs TRBV10-1 and TRBJ2-7; no definite D call. This CDR3 is 14 amino acids long. With 0 bases removed from V and 0 bases from J, the gap between germline ends came to 6 bases. Germline V lookup: CDR1 WNHNN, CDR2 SYGVQD (reference sequence). This CDR3 reads CASSESQFSYEQYF. The CDR3 bases are TGCGCCAGCAGTGAGTCTCAATTCTCCTACGAGCAGTACTTC.

Points on this clone: Compared with germline, one end of the junction differs, possibly owing to a read error. The rearrangement uses TRBV4-1 and TRBJ1-2; D is possibly TRBD1 (5 bases). CDR3 size: 16 residues. The germline V gene encodes CDR1 MGHRA and CDR2 YSYEKL. CDR3 coding DNA: TGCGCCAGCAGACAAGATCGGGGGACTGCTAACTATGGCTACACCTTC. Translated: CASRQDRGTANYGYTF.

The V call is TRBV27, the J call TRBJ2-7; perhaps TRBD1 as D (6 bases). CDR3 length: 15 residues. Germline V CDR1 and CDR2: MNHEY, SMNVEV (reference sequence). V was shortened by 5 bases and J by 5 bases, with 19 bases between the two germline ends. The CDR3: CASSQYAGASHEQYF. The CDR3 coding sequence is TGTGCCAGCAGTCAGTACGCAGGGGCGTCCCACGAGCAGTACTTC.

This chain links TRBV7-9 with TRBJ2-2, with a weak D call TRBD2 (6 bases). The length of the CDR3 is 15 residues. Germline assignment: CDR1 SEHNR and CDR2 FQNEAQ (reference sequence). V lost 3 bases to trimming and J lost 2 bases, with 10 bases between them. DNA of the CDR3: TGTGCCAGCAGCTTCGCGGGGCTTAACACCGGGGAGCTGTTTTTT. It is translated as CASSFAGLNTGELFF.

V and J are TRBV5-6 and TRBJ2-3; TRBD1 agrees at 8 bases. This CDR3 region has 15 residues. Germline lookup yields CDR1 SGHDT and CDR2 YYEEEE. With V trimmed by 2 bases and J by 3 bases, 5 bases remained unmatched. DNA for the CDR3: TGTGCCAGCAGCTTCGGCACAGGGGGGACAGATACGCAGTATTTT. This encodes CASSFGTGGTDTQYF.

The chain is built from TRBV9 and TRBJ1-5; a possible D gene is TRBD1 (6 bases). The CDR3 contains 13 residues. Germline-derived CDR1 and CDR2 are SGDLS and YYNGEE. Trimming pared 0 bases from V and 12 bases from J, leaving 13 bases between. The CDR3 nucleotides are TGTGCCAGCAGCGTAGCCCTCGGGGACAACCAGCATTTT. Protein product: CASSVALGDNQHF.

This chain connects TRBV7-3 to TRBJ2-2; D not certain. V lost 2 bases and J 5 bases, leaving 6 bases between the germline ends. Per germline, CDR1 SGHTA and CDR2 FQGTGA. CDR3 length equals 13 residues. CDR3 DNA: TGTGCCAGCAGCTTATTCGAGACCGGGGAGCTGTTTTTT. This gives the protein CASSLFETGELFF.

The chain carries TRBV27 and TRBJ2-7; D is uncertain. Germline V CDR1 and CDR2: MNHEY, SMNVEV (reference sequence). V was cut by 0 bases and J by 2 bases, with 11 bases left in between. CDR3 length: 15 amino acids. CDR3 amino acids: CASSLSAVSTYEQYF. The CDR3 DNA is TGTGCCAGCAGTTTATCGGCTGTATCCACCTACGAGCAGTACTTC.

The V gene is TRBV19, the J gene TRBJ1-1; the D gene is possibly TRBD1 (6 bases). The CDR3 length is 19 residues. Germline V gene data show CDR1 as LNHDA and CDR2 as SQIVND (reference sequence). The ends were cut back, 2 bases at V and 2 bases at J, with 24 bases in the middle. The CDR3 DNA sequence: TGTGCCAGTAGTATAATAGTCACCGGGACACGGAGCGTTAACACTGAAGCTTTCTTT. Translated: CASSIIVTGTRSVNTEAFF.

The V call is TRBV27, the J call TRBJ2-7, with 7 bases identical to TRBD2. With V trimmed by 2 bases and J by 5 bases, 3 bases remained unmatched. This CDR3 contains 13 residues. Germline CDR1 reads MNHEY; CDR2 reads SMNVEV (reference sequence). CDR3 bases: TGTGCCAGCAGTTTAGGGGGGGTAAACGAGCAGTACTTC. It specifies CASSLGGVNEQYF.

This chain uses TRBV7-3 with TRBJ2-7, with D possibly TRBD2 on 6 matching bases. V lost 4 bases and J 7 bases, leaving 14 bases between the germline ends. The length of the CDR3 is 13 residues. Germline CDR1 is SGHTA and CDR2 is FQGTGA. CDR3 amino acids: CASSSQTAGEQYF. In DNA, the CDR3 is TGTGCCAGCAGCTCACAGACCGCGGGGGAGCAGTACTTC.

The chain couples TRBV27 to TRBJ2-7, with 11 bases aligning to TRBD2. CDR1 is MNHEY, CDR2 SMNVEV, per germline (reference sequence). V lost 5 bases, J lost 2 bases, and 5 bases stayed unmatched. There are 15 residues in the CDR3. This CDR3 reads CASSPLTSGTYEQYF. The CDR3 DNA follows: TGTGCCAGCAGTCCTCTGACTAGCGGGACCTACGAGCAGTACTTC.

The CDR3 sequence is CAWSAGTSGRYNEQFF. The CDR3, as DNA: TGTGCCTGGAGCGCCGGGACTAGCGGTCGATACAATGAGCAGTTCTTC. The J gene is TRBJ2-1, the V gene TRBV30; 11 bases are a match to TRBD2. Trimming took 3 bases from V and 4 from J; bases not matched to a gene: 8. From germline, CDR1 is GTSNPN and CDR2 SVGIG (reference sequence). CDR3 length: 16 residues.

This chain uses TRBV19 with TRBJ2-7; TRBD1 agrees at 9 bases. Germline CDR1 reads LNHDA; CDR2 reads SQIVND (reference sequence). The junction had 10 bases not matched to a gene; V was cut back by 5 bases and J by 2 bases. The CDR3 is made up of 16 amino acids. The CDR3 loop is CASSGAGQGVTYEQYF. CDR3 in DNA: TGTGCCAGTAGTGGGGCGGGACAGGGCGTAACCTACGAGCAGTACTTC.

CDR3 amino acids: CASRHHGDPGTEAFF. CDR3 in DNA: TGTGCCAGCAGACACCATGGAGATCCGGGCACTGAAGCTTTCTTT. The V call is TRBV6-6, the J call TRBJ1-1; D is uncertain. Trimming removed 6 bases from V and 4 bases from J, with 18 bases in between. This CDR3 is built from 15 residues. Per the germline V gene, CDR1 is MNHNY and CDR2 is SVGAGI (reference sequence).

The chain couples TRBV7-9 to TRBJ1-2; 8 nucleotides match TRBD1. Trimming cost V 1 base and J 4 bases; bases outside gene matches: 5. In germline, CDR1 is SEHNR, CDR2 FQNEAQ (reference sequence). The CDR3 covers 15 residues. CDR3 sequence (DNA): TGTGCCAGCAGCTTAGTAGACAGGGGAGGCTATGGCTACACCTTC. Residues: CASSLVDRGGYGYTF.

The J gene is TRBJ1-3, the V gene TRBV5-1, with 8 bases lining up with TRBD1. The CDR3 runs 17 residues. J lost 2 bases, V lost 3 bases, and 10 bases had no gene match. Germline values: CDR1 SGHRS, CDR2 YFSETQ. CDR3: CASSWAVQGAPGNTIYF. CDR3 in DNA: TGCGCCAGCAGCTGGGCCGTCCAGGGGGCCCCTGGAAACACCATATATTTT.

For the CDR3, the DNA is TGCGCCAGCAGCCAAGATATCAGCACAGATACGCAGTATTTT. As protein: CASSQDISTDTQYF. V usage is TRBV4-1 and J usage is TRBJ2-3; D remains ambiguous. The CDR3 covers 14 residues. Germline loops: CDR1 MGHRA, CDR2 YSYEKL. V was clipped by 0 bases and J by 0 bases, with 4 bases between them.

V is TRBV6-5 and J is TRBJ2-1; tentatively, D is TRBD2 (7 bases). Deletions cut 4 bases from V and 10 bases from J, with 17 bases between. Looked up from germline, CDR1 is MNHEY and CDR2 is SVGAGI. The CDR3 consists of 14 residues. CDR3 coding DNA: TGTGCCAGCAGTTTCCCGGGGGGCCTGCAGGAGCAGTTCTTC. It codes for CASSFPGGLQEQFF.

The rearrangement uses TRBV5-1 and TRBJ2-7; 8 nucleotides match TRBD1. V gave up 4 bases and J gave up 4 bases; unmatched junction bases: 7. The CDR3 loop spans 14 amino acids. The germline gives CDR1 SGHRS, CDR2 YFSETQ. CDR3 sequence reads: CASSITQGAYEQYF. In nucleotides, the CDR3 is TGCGCCAGCAGCATTACGCAGGGGGCTTACGAGCAGTACTTC.

The chain is built from TRBV9 and TRBJ2-7; 9 nucleotides agree with TRBD2. This CDR3 contains 15 residues. Germline V gives CDR1 SGDLS, CDR2 YYNGEE. With 2 bases clipped from V and 4 bases from J, the junction kept 7 bases outside the gene matches. CDR3 region: CASSVGASGEYEQYF. CDR3 coding DNA: TGTGCCAGCAGCGTGGGGGCTAGCGGGGAGTACGAGCAGTACTTC.

The V and J genes are TRBV11-2 and TRBJ1-1; no clear D. Germline V gene lookup returns CDR1 SGHAT and CDR2 FQNNGV. This CDR3 has 15 residues. Trimming removed 4 bases from V and 10 bases from J, with 22 bases in between. CDR3 protein: CASSSPRRMGGGAFF. CDR3 DNA sequence: TGTGCCAGCAGCTCCCCGCGGAGAATGGGAGGCGGAGCTTTCTTT.